The table lists the clone carrying this TCR beta chain with many counts. Amplification of TCR beta CDR3 regions used RNA as the template. Researchers ran a first-round RT-PCR on the TCR CDR3 using the HTBI primer set. TCRdb re-called the multiplex PCR reads through MiXCR, storing one row per CDR3 protein. Found here are 200,000 to 250,000 distinct CDR3 sequences, about 16% of them singletons; the top ten hold under 35%. This CDR3 region has 15 residues. Germline-derived CDR1 and CDR2 are DFQATT and SNEGSKA (reference sequence). With 4 bases clipped from V and 2 bases from J, the junction kept 10 bases outside the gene matches. This entry belongs to a study of T cells in Graves' hyperthyroidism and ophthalmopathy. On the study more broadly: Once the initial diagnosis was made, peripheral blood was obtained before any treatment.

This chain connects TRBV20-1 to TRBJ2-7; the match to TRBD2 covers 8 bases. Input material: blood. The origin of this receptor is a young woman with Graves' ophthalmopathy. CDR3 sequence (DNA): TGCAGTGCTAATTCAGGAGTAGCGGGGACCTACGAGCAGTACTTC. It yields the protein CSANSGVAGTYEQYF.